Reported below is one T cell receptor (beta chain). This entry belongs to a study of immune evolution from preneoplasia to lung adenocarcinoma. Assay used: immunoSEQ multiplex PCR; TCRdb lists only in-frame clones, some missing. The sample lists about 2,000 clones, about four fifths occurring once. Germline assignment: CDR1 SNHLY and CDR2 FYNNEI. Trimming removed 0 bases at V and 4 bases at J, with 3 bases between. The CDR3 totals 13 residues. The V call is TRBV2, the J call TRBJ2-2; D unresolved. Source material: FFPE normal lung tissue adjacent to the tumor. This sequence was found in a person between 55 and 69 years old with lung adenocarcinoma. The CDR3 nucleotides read TGTGCCAGCAGTGAAGCGGGCACCGGGGAGCTGTTTTTT. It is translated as CASSEAGTGELFF.